Listed below are T cell receptor beta chains from one sample, sequenced in a study of cytomegalovirus exposure and HLA in healthy donors. Clones were read by immunoSEQ multiplex PCR, and TCRdb kept only the in-frame ones, dropping some. This sample's clone table lists more than 95,000 clones. The material sequenced was PBMCs. The receptors originated from a man aged 18 to 30 in good health and CMV-seronegative. CDR3s include the opening cysteine and the closing phenylalanine or tryptophan. D genes are given only for firm matches.

v_call	d_call	j_call	cdr3_aa	cdr3_nt
TRBV11-3	TRBD1	TRBJ2-7	CASSQTGTGGEQYF	TGTGCCAGCAGCCAAACCGGGACAGGGGGTGAGCAGTACTTC
TRBV6-5	TRBD2	TRBJ2-5	CASSSGRGPEETQYF	TGTGCCAGCAGTTCCGGGAGGGGACCAGAAGAGACCCAGTACTTC
TRBV18	-	TRBJ2-7	CASSPGGAEQYF	TGTGCCAGCTCACCGGGGGGTGCCGAGCAGTACTTC
TRBV2	TRBD2	TRBJ2-7	CASSEALAGVSEQYF	TGTGCCAGCAGTGAAGCCCTAGCGGGAGTGTCCGAGCAGTACTTC
TRBV5-1	TRBD1	TRBJ1-1	CASSGGQGVAFF	TGCGCCAGCAGCGGGGGACAGGGGGTAGCTTTCTTT
TRBV5-1	TRBD1	TRBJ1-4	CASSSGQVNEKLFF	TGCGCCAGCAGCTCGGGACAGGTGAATGAAAAACTGTTTTTT
TRBV19	TRBD2	TRBJ2-1	CASSASSGRFYNEQFF	TGTGCCAGTAGTGCCTCTAGCGGGAGATTCTACAATGAGCAGTTCTTC
TRBV7-2	-	TRBJ2-7	CASSLALGGSYEQYF	TGTGCCAGCAGCTTAGCGCTCGGGGGCTCCTACGAGCAGTACTTC
TRBV6-1	TRBD2	TRBJ2-5	CASSEVHISGGQETQYF	TGTGCCAGCAGTGAAGTTCATATTTCGGGGGGCCAAGAGACCCAGTACTTC
TRBV5-1	TRBD1	TRBJ2-7	CASSGGDSTGRYEQYF	TGCGCCAGCAGCGGGGGAGATTCGACAGGGCGCTACGAGCAGTACTTC
TRBV30	TRBD1	TRBJ1-2	CAWSLGTGRLRGYTF	TGTGCCTGGAGTCTCGGGACAGGGAGGCTTCGGGGCTACACCTTC